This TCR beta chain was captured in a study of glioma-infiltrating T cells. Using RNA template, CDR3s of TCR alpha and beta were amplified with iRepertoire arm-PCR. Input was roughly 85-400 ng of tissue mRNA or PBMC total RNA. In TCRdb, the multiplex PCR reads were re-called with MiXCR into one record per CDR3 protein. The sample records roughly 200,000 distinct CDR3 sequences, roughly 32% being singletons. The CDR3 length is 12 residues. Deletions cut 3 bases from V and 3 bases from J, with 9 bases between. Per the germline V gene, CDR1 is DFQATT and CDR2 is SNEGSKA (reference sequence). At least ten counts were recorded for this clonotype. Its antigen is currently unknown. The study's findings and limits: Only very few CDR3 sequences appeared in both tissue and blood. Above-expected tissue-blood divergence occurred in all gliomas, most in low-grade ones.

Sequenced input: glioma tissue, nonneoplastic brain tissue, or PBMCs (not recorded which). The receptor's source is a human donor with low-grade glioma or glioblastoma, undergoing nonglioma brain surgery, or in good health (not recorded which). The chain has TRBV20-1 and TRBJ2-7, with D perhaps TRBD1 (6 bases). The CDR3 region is CSARGRGYEQYF. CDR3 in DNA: TGCAGTGCTAGGGGCAGGGGCTACGAGCAGTACTTC.